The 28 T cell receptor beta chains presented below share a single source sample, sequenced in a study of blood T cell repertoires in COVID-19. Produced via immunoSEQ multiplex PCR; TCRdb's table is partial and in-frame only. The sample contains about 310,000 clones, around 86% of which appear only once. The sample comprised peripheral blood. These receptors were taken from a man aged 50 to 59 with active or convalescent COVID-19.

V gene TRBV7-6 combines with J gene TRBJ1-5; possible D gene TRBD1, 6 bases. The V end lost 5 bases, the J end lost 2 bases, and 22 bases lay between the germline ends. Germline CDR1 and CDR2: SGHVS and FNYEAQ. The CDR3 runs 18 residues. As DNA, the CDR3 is TGTGCCAGCAGCCAAAGGAGGGGAGGGGGAGGGCGCAATCAGCCCCAGCATTTT. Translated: CASSQRRGGGGRNQPQHF.

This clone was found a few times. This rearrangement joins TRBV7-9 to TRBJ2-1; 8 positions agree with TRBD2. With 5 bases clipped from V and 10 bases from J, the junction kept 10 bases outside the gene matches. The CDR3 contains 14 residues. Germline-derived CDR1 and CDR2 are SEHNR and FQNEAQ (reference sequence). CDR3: CASSPQTPGGEQFF. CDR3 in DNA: TGTGCCAGCAGCCCACAGACCCCGGGAGGGGAGCAGTTCTTC.

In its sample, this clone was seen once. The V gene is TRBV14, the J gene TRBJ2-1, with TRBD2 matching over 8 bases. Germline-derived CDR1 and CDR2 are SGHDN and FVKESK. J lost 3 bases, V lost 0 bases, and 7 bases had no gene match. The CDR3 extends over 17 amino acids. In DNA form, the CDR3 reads TGTGCCAGCAGCCAAGATCTTTCGGGACTAGGCTACAATGAGCAGTTCTTC. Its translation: CASSQDLSGLGYNEQFF.

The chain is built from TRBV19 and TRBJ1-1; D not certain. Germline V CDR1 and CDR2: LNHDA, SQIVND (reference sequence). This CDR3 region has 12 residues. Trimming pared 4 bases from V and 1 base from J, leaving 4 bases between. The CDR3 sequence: CASSTQNTEAFF. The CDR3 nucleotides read TGTGCCAGTAGTACACAGAACACTGAAGCTTTCTTT.

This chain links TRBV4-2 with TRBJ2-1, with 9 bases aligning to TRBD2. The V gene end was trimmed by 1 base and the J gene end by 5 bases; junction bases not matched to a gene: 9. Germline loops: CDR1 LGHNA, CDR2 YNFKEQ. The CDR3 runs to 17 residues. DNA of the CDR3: TGTGCCAGCAGCCAAGTGTCACTAGCGGGTGGAAACAATGAGCAGTTCTTC. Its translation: CASSQVSLAGGNNEQFF.

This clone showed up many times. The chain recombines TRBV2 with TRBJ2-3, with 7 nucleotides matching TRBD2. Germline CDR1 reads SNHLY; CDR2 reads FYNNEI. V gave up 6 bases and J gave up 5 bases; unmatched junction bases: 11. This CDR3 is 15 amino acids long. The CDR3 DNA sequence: TGTGCCAGCAGAGGTCCGGGAGCGGGGCGAGATACGCAGTATTTT. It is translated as CASRGPGAGRDTQYF.

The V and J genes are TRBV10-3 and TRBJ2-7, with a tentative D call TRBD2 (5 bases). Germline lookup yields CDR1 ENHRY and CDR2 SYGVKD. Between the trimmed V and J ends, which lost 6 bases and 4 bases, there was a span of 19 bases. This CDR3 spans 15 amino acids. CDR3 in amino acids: CAISPKQPGKYEQYF. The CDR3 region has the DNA TGTGCCATCAGCCCAAAACAACCGGGGAAGTACGAGCAGTACTTC.

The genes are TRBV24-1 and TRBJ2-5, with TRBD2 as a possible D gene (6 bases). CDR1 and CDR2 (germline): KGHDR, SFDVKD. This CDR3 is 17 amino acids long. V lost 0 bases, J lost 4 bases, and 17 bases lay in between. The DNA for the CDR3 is TGTGCCACCAGTGATTTGCAGAGTGGAGGGGCCGGAGAGACCCAGTACTTC. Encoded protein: CATSDLQSGGAGETQYF.

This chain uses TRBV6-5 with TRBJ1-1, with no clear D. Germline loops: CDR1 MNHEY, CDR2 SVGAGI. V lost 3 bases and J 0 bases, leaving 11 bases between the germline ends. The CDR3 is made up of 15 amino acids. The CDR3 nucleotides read TGTGCCAGCAGTTATACAGCATTCATGAACACTGAAGCTTTCTTT. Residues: CASSYTAFMNTEAFF.

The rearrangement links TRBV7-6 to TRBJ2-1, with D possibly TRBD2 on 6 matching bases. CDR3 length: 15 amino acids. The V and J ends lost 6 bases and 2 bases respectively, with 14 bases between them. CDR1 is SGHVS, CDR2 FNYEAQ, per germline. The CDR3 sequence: CASSRGTGAYNEQFF. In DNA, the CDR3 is TGTGCCAGCAGTCGGGGCACGGGGGCCTACAATGAGCAGTTCTTC.

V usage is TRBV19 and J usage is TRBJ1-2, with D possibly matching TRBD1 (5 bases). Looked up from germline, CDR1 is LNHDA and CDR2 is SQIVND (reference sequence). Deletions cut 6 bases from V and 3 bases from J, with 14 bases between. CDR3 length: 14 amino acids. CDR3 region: CASRWQGGDYGYTF. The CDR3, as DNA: TGTGCCAGTAGATGGCAGGGCGGGGACTATGGCTACACCTTC.

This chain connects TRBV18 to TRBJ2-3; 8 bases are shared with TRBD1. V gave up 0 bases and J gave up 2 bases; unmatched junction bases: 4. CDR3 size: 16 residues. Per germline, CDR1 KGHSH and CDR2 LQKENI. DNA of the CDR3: TGTGCCAGCTCACCACCGGGACAGGCGTACACAGATACGCAGTATTTT. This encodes CASSPPGQAYTDTQYF.

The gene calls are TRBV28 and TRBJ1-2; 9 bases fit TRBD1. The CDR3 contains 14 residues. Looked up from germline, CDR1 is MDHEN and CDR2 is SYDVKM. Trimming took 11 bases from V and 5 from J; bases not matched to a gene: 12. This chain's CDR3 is CASGWGTGRYGYTF. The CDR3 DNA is TGTGCCTCCGGTTGGGGGACAGGGCGGTATGGCTACACCTTC.

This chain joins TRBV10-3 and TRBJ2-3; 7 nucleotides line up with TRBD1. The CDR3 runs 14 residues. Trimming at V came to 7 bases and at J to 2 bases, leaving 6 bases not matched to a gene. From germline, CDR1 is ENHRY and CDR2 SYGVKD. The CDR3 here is CAIKDRVSTDTQYF. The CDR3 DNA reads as TGTGCCATCAAAGACAGGGTGTCCACAGATACGCAGTATTTT.

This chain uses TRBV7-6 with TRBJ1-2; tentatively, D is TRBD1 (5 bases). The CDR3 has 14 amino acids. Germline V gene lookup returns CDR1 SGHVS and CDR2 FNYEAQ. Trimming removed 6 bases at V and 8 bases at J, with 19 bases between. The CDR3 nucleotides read TGTGCCAGCAGTCAAAGTCTCTATGGGGGGGGCTACACCTTC. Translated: CASSQSLYGGGYTF.

CDR3 loop: CASSPSLAGGTDTQYF. Here the CDR3 DNA reads TGTGCCAGCAGCCCCTCACTAGCGGGGGGGACAGATACGCAGTATTTT. The chain links TRBV7-3 to TRBJ2-3; TRBD2 aligns across 13 bases. The CDR3 sequence is 16 residues long. The ends lost 5 bases at V and 3 bases at J; junction bases unmatched: 5. Looked up from germline, CDR1 is SGHTA and CDR2 is FQGTGA.

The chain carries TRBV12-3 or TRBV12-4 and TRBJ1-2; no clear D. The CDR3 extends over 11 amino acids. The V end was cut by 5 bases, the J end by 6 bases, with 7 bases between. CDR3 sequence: CASSTGDGYTF. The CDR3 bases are TGTGCCAGCAGTACCGGGGATGGCTACACCTTC.

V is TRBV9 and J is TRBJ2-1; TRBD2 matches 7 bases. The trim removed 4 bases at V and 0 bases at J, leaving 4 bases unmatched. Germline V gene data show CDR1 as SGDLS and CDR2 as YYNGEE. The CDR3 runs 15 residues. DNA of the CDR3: TGTGCCAGCAGCCCGGGAGGCTACTCCTACAATGAGCAGTTCTTC. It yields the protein CASSPGGYSYNEQFF.

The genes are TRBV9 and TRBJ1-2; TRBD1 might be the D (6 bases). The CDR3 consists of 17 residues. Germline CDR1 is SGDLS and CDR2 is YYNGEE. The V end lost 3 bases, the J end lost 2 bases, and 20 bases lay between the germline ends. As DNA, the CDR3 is TGTGCCAGCAGCGCCGGGAGGGGGGCGGGGCGAAACTATGGCTACACCTTC. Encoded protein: CASSAGRGAGRNYGYTF. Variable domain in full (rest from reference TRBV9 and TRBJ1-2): DSGVTQTPKHLITATGQRVTLRCSPRSGDLSVYWYQQSLDQGLQFLIQYYNGEERAKGNILERFSAQQFPDLHSELNLSSLELGDSALYFCASSAGRGAGRNYGYTFGSGTRLTVV.

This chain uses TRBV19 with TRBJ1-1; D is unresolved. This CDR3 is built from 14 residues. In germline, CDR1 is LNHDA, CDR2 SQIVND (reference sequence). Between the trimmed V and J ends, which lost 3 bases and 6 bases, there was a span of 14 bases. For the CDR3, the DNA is TGTGCCAGTAGTATCTCGGAGGTGGGCCCTGAAGCTTTCTTT. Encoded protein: CASSISEVGPEAFF.

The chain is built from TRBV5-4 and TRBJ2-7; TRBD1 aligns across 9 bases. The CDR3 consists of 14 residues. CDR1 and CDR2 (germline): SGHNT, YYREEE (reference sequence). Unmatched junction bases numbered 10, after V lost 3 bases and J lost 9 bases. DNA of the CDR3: TGTGCCAGCAGCTCCCGGGACAGGGACGGAGCGCAGTACTTC. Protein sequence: CASSSRDRDGAQYF. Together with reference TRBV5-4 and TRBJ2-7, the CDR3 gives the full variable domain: ETGVTQSPTHLIKTRGQQVTLRCSSQSGHNTVSWYQQALGQGPQFIFQYYREEENGRGNFPPRFSGLQFPNYSSELNVNALELDDSALYLCASSSRDRDGAQYFGPGTRLTVT.

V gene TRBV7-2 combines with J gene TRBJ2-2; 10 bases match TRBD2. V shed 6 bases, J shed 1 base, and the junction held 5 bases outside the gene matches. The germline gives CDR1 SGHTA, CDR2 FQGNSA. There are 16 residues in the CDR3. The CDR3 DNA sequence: TGTGCCAGCAGTTTCCCTAGCGGGGGGAACACCGGGGAGCTGTTTTTT. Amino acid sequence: CASSFPSGGNTGELFF.

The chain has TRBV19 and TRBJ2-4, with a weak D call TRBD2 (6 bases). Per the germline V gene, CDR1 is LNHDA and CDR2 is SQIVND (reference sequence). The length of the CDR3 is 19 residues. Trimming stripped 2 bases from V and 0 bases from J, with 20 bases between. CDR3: CASSIRGAGLEGAKNIQYF. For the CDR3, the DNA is TGTGCCAGTAGTATACGCGGCGCGGGCTTGGAGGGAGCCAAAAACATTCAGTACTTC.

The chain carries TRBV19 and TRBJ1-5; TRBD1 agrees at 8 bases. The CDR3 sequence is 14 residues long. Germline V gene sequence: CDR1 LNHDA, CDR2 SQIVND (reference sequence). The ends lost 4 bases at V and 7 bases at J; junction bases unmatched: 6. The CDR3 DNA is TGTGCCAGTAGTAAAGACAGGGGCGACCAGCCCCAGCATTTT. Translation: CASSKDRGDQPQHF.

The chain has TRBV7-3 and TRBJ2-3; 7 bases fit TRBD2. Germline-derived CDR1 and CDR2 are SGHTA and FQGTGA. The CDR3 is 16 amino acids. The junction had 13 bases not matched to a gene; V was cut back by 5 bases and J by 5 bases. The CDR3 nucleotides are TGTGCCAGCAGCCCCGGGGGGAGGTCCGGGTTAGATACGCAGTATTTT. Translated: CASSPGGRSGLDTQYF.

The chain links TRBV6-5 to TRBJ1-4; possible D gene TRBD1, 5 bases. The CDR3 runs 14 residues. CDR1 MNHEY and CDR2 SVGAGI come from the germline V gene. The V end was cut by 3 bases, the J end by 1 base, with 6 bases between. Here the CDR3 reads CASSYRGTNEKLFF. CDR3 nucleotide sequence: TGTGCCAGCAGTTATAGGGGAACTAATGAAAAACTGTTTTTT.

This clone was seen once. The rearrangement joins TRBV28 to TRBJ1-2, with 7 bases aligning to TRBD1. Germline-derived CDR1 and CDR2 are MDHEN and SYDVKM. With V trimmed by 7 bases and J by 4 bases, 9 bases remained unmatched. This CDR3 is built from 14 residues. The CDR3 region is CASTIQGITYGYTF. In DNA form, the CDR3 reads TGTGCCAGCACCATACAGGGGATTACCTATGGCTACACCTTC.

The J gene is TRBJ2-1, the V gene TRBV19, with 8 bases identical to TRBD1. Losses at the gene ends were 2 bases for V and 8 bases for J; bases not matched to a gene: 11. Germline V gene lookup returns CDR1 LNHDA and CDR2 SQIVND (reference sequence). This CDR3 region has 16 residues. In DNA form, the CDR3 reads TGTGCCAGTAGTATAATTCTCGGACAGGGTACCTATGAGCAGTTCTTC. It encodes CASSIILGQGTYEQFF.